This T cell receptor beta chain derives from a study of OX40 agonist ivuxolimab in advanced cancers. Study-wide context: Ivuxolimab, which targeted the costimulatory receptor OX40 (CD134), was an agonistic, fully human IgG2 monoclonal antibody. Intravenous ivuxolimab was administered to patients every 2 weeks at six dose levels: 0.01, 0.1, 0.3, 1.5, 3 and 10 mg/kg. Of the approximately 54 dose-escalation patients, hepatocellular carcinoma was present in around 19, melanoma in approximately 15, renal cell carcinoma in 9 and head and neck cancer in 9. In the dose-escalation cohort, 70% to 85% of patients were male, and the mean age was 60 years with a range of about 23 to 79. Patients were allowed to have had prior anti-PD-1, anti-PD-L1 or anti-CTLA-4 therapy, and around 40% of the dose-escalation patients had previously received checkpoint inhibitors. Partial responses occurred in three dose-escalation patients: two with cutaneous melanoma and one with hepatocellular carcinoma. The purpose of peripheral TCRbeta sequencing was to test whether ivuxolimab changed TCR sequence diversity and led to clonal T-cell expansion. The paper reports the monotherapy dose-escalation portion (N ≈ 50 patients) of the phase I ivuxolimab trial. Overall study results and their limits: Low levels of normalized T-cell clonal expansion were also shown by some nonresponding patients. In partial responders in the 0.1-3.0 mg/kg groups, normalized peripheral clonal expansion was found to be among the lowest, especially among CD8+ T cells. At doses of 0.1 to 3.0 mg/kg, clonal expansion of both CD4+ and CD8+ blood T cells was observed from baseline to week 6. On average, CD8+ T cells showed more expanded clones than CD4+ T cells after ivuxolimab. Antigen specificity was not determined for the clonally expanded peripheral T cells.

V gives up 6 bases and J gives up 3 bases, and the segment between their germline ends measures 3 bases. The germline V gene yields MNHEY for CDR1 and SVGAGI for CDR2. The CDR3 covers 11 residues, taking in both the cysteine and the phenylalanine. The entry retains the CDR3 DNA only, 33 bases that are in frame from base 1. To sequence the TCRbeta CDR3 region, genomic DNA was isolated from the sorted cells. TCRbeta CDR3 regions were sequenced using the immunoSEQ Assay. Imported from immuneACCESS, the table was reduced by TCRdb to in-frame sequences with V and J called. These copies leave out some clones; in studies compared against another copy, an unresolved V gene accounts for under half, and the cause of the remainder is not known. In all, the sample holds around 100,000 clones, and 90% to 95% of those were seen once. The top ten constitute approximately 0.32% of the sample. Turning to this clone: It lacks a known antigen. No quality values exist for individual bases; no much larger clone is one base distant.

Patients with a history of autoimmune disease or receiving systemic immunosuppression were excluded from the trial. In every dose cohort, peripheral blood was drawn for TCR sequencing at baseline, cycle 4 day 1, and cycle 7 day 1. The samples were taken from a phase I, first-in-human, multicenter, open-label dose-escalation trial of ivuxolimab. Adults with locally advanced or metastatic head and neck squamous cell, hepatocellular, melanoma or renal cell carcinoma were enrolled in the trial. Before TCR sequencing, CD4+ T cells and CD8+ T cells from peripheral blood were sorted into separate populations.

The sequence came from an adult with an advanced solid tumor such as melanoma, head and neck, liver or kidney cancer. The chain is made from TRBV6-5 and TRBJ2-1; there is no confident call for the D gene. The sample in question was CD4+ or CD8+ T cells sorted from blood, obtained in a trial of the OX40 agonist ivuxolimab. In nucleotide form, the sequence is TGTGCCAGCAGCCTCTACAATGAGCAGTTCTTC. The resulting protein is CASSLYNEQFF.